A single sample is the source of the 15 T cell receptor beta chains below, sequenced in a study of T cell responses to AZD1222 COVID-19 vaccine (dated by TCRdb to about 2021). The time point label on this specimen signifies: baseline before first vaccination. The library was obtained by the immunoSEQ multiplex PCR assay. Here the immuneACCESS table is served through TCRdb, limited to in-frame sequences with V and J called. Missing clones are a known gap in these copies; in checked studies unresolved V genes cover under half, and the rest lacks a known reason. In this sample the table shows about 140,000 clones, approximately 92% of which occur a single time. The top ten clonotypes cover approximately 5.4% of the sample. The sample was peripheral blood, taken on day 0 of AZD1222 vaccination. These receptor sequences come from an adult in good health.

CDR3 nucleotides: TGTGCCAGCAGCAATCCTCCCGGTGATAACAATCAGCCCCAGCATTTT. This codes for CASSNPPGDNNQPQHF. V usage is TRBV21-1 and J usage is TRBJ1-5. TRBV21-1 is reported as a pseudogene. The CDR3 sequence is 16 residues long.

The chain combines TRBV19 with TRBJ2-7; 8 positions agree with TRBD1. The CDR3 covers 15 residues. The trim removed 3 bases at V and 1 base at J, leaving 5 bases unmatched. Germline CDR1 and CDR2: LNHDA and SQIVND (reference sequence). CDR3 region: CASSILGQGSYEQYF. For the CDR3, the DNA is TGTGCCAGTAGTATTCTAGGACAGGGATCCTACGAGCAGTACTTC.

The gene calls are TRBV18 and TRBJ2-3; 13 bases match TRBD2. This CDR3 comprises 15 residues. Germline CDR1 is KGHSH and CDR2 is LQKENI. V lost 3 bases, J lost 10 bases, and 7 bases stayed unmatched. CDR3 in DNA: TGTGCCAGCTCACCGGGGACTAGCGGGGAGATGGCGCAGTATTTT. The encoded protein is CASSPGTSGEMAQYF.

The V and J genes are TRBV29-1 and TRBJ2-7; D perhaps matches TRBD1 (6 bases). This CDR3 has 13 residues. Looked up from germline, CDR1 is SQVTM and CDR2 is ANQGSEA. Trimming took off 6 bases at V and 4 bases at J, with 16 bases between the two ends. This CDR3 is CSVAGALTYEQYF. CDR3 DNA sequence: TGCAGCGTCGCAGGGGCCCTTACATACGAGCAGTACTTC.

The V call is TRBV4-2, the J call TRBJ1-4; weak D call: TRBD1 (6 bases). Germline assignment: CDR1 LGHNA and CDR2 YNFKEQ. V was trimmed by 2 bases and J by 4 bases, leaving 8 bases between them. This CDR3 is 14 amino acids long. CDR3 loop: CASSQQGYNEKLFF. The CDR3, as DNA: TGTGCCAGCAGCCAACAGGGGTATAATGAAAAACTGTTTTTT.

The chain is built from TRBV24-1 and TRBJ2-2; perhaps D is TRBD1 or TRBD2 (6 bases each). The CDR3 extends over 20 amino acids. The germline V gene encodes CDR1 KGHDR and CDR2 SFDVKD. V shed 7 bases and J shed 0 bases, with 26 bases lying between them. Here the CDR3 DNA reads TGTGCCACCAGCCGGATGGGGGGCCCAACCGGAATTACGAACACCGGGGAGCTGTTTTTT. Amino acids: CATSRMGGPTGITNTGELFF.

Here the CDR3 DNA reads TGCAGTGCTAGTGCTAACTATGGCTACACCTTC. As protein: CSASANYGYTF. The J gene is TRBJ1-2, the V gene TRBV20-1, with unresolved D. Germline CDR1 reads DFQATT; CDR2 reads SNEGSKA (reference sequence). The CDR3 sequence is 11 residues long. V was pared by 3 bases and J by 0 bases, with 2 bases between.

The gene calls are TRBV19 and TRBJ2-1, with D uncertain. The CDR3 sequence is 15 residues long. CDR1 is LNHDA and CDR2 is SQIVND in the germline V gene (reference sequence). The V gene lost 7 bases and the J gene lost 0 bases, with 13 bases spanning the gap. This CDR3 is CASTRSPSSYNEQFF. DNA of the CDR3: TGTGCCAGTACCCGAAGCCCGAGCTCCTACAATGAGCAGTTCTTC.

The chain joins TRBV9 to TRBJ2-5; a possible D gene is TRBD1 (6 bases). The CDR3 extends over 16 amino acids. Germline values: CDR1 SGDLS, CDR2 YYNGEE. V was clipped by 4 bases and J by 9 bases, with 25 bases between them. The CDR3 nucleotides read TGTGCCAGCAGCTCCGCCAGGGGCCTCGGTCTTAATTCCCAGTACTTC. The encoded protein is CASSSARGLGLNSQYF.

V is TRBV28 and J is TRBJ2-3; TRBD2 matches 8 bases. The germline gives CDR1 MDHEN, CDR2 SYDVKM. The CDR3 extends over 16 amino acids. V lost 6 bases, J lost 0 bases, and 8 bases stayed unmatched. CDR3 coding DNA: TGTGCCAGCAGGACGGGGAGCGGGAGAAGCACAGATACGCAGTATTTT. Protein product: CASRTGSGRSTDTQYF. Supplemented by reference TRBV28 and TRBJ2-3, the full variable domain reads DVKVTQSSRYLVKRTGEKVFLECVQDMDHENMFWYRQDPGLGLRLIYFSYDVKMKEKGDIPEGYSVSREKKERFSLILESASTNQTSMYLCASRTGSGRSTDTQYFGPGTRLTVL.

This chain connects TRBV27 to TRBJ2-7; 11 bases align to TRBD2. The CDR3 runs to 19 residues. V was clipped by 4 bases and J by 1 base; unmatched bases: 15. Germline V lookup: CDR1 MNHEY, CDR2 SMNVEV (reference sequence). CDR3 sequence reads: CASSYALTSGIGASYEQYF. The CDR3 bases are TGTGCCAGCAGTTACGCCCTGACTAGCGGGATTGGGGCTTCCTACGAGCAGTACTTC.

The chain has TRBV5-1 and TRBJ2-7, with TRBD2 matching 8 bases. The germline V gene has CDR1 SGHRS and CDR2 YFSETQ. The CDR3 is 13 residues long. V trimming: 7 bases; J trimming: 0 bases; junction bases outside the gene matches: 3. CDR3 sequence (DNA): TGCGCCAGCGGACTAGCTCCCTCCTACGAGCAGTACTTC. Its translation is CASGLAPSYEQYF.

V gene TRBV25-1 combines with J gene TRBJ1-2; D call uncertain. Deletions cut 1 base from V and 4 bases from J, with 7 bases between. CDR3 length equals 13 residues. Germline CDR1 reads MGHDK; CDR2 reads SYGVNS. The CDR3 nucleotides read TGTGCCAGCAGTGAATCCCCCGGCTATGGCTACACCTTC. Translating it yields CASSESPGYGYTF.

This chain connects TRBV27 to TRBJ2-4; D not certain. Germline V gene sequence: CDR1 MNHEY, CDR2 SMNVEV (reference sequence). The CDR3 length is 14 residues. V gave up 4 bases and J gave up 7 bases, with 14 bases separating them. This chain's CDR3 is CASSSPARLNIQYF. CDR3 coding DNA: TGTGCCAGCAGTTCCCCCGCCCGCCTGAACATTCAGTACTTC.

V gene TRBV24-1 combines with J gene TRBJ2-5, with a possible D match to TRBD2 (6 bases). Trimming pared 0 bases from V and 4 bases from J, leaving 14 bases between. Germline V CDR1 and CDR2: KGHDR, SFDVKD. This CDR3 region has 16 residues. CDR3 sequence: CATSDLRRDSRETQYF. CDR3 bases: TGTGCCACCAGTGATTTGAGGCGGGACTCCCGAGAGACCCAGTACTTC.